This T cell receptor (beta chain) was identified during a study of blood T cell repertoires in COVID-19 (dated by TCRdb to the early 2020s). General notes on the study: Collaborator samples came from the United States, Italy and Spain and covered acute and convalescent phases of COVID-19. The prospective study material was composed of cDNA or gDNA derived from T cells, B-cell-depleted T cells, or PBMCs. Deeply sampled blood TCRbeta repertoires from subjects exposed to, actively infected with, or recovered from COVID-19 were included in the dataset. The repertoires were released in a freely available public database intended as a resource for research on the immune response to SARS-CoV-2. Samples were obtained from the ongoing ImmuneRACE study (first 160 participants) and from about 1,300 subjects provided by 6 global collaborators. Nearly every sample came with metadata listing a de-identified subject ID, COVID-19 status, age in years and sex. Where available, HLA class I and class II types were obtained from metadata supplied by the sample provider rather than from assay-based typing.

Each collaborating institution followed its own protocols to collect whole blood in K2EDTA tubes. Collaborator samples were shipped for TCRbeta analysis as frozen whole blood, isolated PBMCs, or DNA extracted from either sample type. TCRbeta CDR3 regions were amplified from genomic DNA using the immunoSEQ Assay, a bias-controlled multiplex PCR. The paper's data handling went like this. Within the assay, amplification of reference gene primers was used to estimate how many nucleated cells each sample contained. To quantify the absolute abundance of each unique TCRbeta CDR3 rearrangement, sequence reads were collapsed and filtered. For each sample, productive Simpson clonality was calculated as the square root of Simpson's diversity index across productive rearrangements. TCRdb took over this immuneACCESS table, retaining in-frame rearrangements with V and J assigned. Such tables are incomplete; in checked studies, under half of the missing clones stem from an unresolved V gene, and the remainder is unexplained. That table furnishes V, J and clone size, whereas the DNA furnished D and trimming. This sample gives around 33,000 clones in total; around 84% of them show up just once. Around 40% of the sample comes from the top ten.

Points on this clone: Its antigen remains unidentified. Base qualities are not at hand, and no much larger clone is one base apart.

Overall study outcomes, separate from this receptor: Clinical and demographic metadata were provided uncurated, with the amount varying by source and participant.

The TCR sequence derives from a man older than 75 with acute or convalescent COVID-19. The specimen sequenced was peripheral blood.

The CDR3 sequence is CASNPLEGGYGYTF. Read as DNA, the sequence is TGTGCCAGCAACCCCCTAGAGGGGGGGTATGGCTACACCTTC. Recombination linked TRBV7-9 to TRBJ1-2; TRBD1 is perhaps the D gene, given 6 matching bases. Taken from the germline V gene (reference sequence), the CDR1 and CDR2 loops are SEHNR and FQNEAQ. V loses 7 bases of germline sequence and J loses 5 bases, and the interval between the two ends is 17 bases. From the cysteine through the phenylalanine, the CDR3 covers 14 amino acids. Only the CDR3 region is kept as DNA, spanning 42 bases read in frame from base 1.